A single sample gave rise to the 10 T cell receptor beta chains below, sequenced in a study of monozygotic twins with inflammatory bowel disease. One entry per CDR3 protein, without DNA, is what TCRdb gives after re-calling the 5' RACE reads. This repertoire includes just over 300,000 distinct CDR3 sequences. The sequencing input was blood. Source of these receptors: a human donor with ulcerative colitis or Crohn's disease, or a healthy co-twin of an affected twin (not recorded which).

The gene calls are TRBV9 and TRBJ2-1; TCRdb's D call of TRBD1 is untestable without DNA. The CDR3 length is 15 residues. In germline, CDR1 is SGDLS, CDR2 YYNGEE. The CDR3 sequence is CASSPTQTEYNEQFF.

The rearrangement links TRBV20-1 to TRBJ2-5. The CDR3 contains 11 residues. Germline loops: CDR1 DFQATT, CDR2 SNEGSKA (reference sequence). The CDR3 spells CSASFQETQYF.

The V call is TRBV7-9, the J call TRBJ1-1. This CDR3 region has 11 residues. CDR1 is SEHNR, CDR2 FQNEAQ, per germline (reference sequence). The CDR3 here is CASSPGTLAFF.

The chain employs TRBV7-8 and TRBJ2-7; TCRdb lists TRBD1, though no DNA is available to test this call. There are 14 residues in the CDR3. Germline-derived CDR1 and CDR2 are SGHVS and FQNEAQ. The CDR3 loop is CASSLTQGVYEQYF.

The CDR3: CASDAGGATDTQYF. The V and J genes are TRBV28 and TRBJ2-3; the TRBD2 assignment by TCRdb is unverifiable without DNA. The length of the CDR3 is 14 residues. Per the germline V gene, CDR1 is MDHEN and CDR2 is SYDVKM.

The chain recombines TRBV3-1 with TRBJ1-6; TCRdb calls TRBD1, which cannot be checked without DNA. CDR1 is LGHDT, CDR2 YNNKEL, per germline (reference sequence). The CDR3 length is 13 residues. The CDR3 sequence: CASSGHPDSPLHF.

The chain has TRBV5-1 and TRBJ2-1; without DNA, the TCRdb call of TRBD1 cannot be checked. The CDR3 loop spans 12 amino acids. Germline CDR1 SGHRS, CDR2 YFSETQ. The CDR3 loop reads CASSLERTDQFF.

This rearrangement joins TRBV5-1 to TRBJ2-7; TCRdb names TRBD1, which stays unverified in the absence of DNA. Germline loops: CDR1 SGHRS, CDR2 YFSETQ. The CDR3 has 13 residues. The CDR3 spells CASSPWTSDEQYF.

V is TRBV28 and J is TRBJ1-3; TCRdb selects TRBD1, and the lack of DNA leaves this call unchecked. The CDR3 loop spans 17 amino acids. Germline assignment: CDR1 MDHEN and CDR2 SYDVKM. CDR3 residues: CASSSALIRGFSNTIYF.

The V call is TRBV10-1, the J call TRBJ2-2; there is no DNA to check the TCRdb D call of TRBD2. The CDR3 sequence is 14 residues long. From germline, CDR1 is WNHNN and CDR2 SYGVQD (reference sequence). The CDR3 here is CASRTGAGTGELFF.